Listed below are T cell receptor beta chains from one sample, sequenced in a study of blood T cell repertoires in COVID-19. Method: immunoSEQ multiplex PCR; TCRdb's copy keeps in-frame clones and lacks some. Of under 450,000 clones in the sample, 88% were seen once. Sequencing was performed on peripheral blood. The source of these receptors is a woman aged 50 to 60 with COVID-19, enrolled during active disease. CDR3s include the opening cysteine and the closing phenylalanine or tryptophan. The D gene is left open where the match is weak. A row's size may be missing; if present it is once, few, many or a size class.

>13|TRBJ2-1|-|-|TRBV11-3
CASSPGSYNEQFF
TGTGCCAGCAGCCCAGGCTCCTACAATGAGCAGTTCTTC
>14|TRBJ2-3|TRBD1|-|TRBV30
CAWGQTGWRDTQYF
TGTGCCTGGGGGCAGACAGGGTGGAGAGATACGCAGTATTTT
>14|TRBJ1-1|-|-|TRBV2
CASSPGHSGTEAFF
TGTGCCAGCAGCCCGGGACACTCGGGGACTGAAGCTTTCTTT
>13|TRBJ1-5|-|-|TRBV29-1
CSVTTAGKQPQHF
TGCAGCGTTACGACAGCAGGTAAACAGCCCCAGCATTTT
>13|TRBJ1-4|-|-|TRBV5-1
CASSLEPSGKLFF
TGCGCCAGCAGCTTGGAACCTTCGGGAAAACTGTTTTTT
>15|TRBJ2-2|-|-|TRBV11-3
CASSLEGSSTGELFF
TGTGCCAGCAGCTTAGAGGGCAGTTCAACCGGGGAGCTGTTTTTT
>13|TRBJ2-1|-|few|TRBV20-1
CSASEGEEPEQFF
TGCAGTGCTAGTGAGGGGGAGGAGCCTGAGCAGTTCTTC
>14|TRBJ1-1|-|-|TRBV7-3
CASSLMDRSTEAFF
TGTGCCAGCAGCTTAATGGACAGATCCACTGAAGCTTTCTTT
>15|TRBJ2-7|-|few|TRBV5-8
CASSLGGHSFYEQYF
TGTGCCAGCAGCTTGGGAGGACACTCCTTCTACGAGCAGTACTTC
>14|TRBJ2-2|TRBD1|-|TRBV5-1
CARRRQGATGELFF
TGCGCCAGGCGCCGACAGGGGGCGACCGGGGAGCTGTTTTTT
>15|TRBJ1-1|-|-|TRBV6-6
CASSQLDTVNTEAFF
TGTGCCAGCAGTCAGCTTGACACAGTGAACACTGAAGCTTTCTTT
>15|TRBJ1-5|TRBD1|few|TRBV6-4
CASKRDRGRTQPQHF
TGTGCCAGCAAACGGGACAGGGGGCGTACTCAGCCCCAGCATTTT
>16|TRBJ1-1|-|-|TRBV18
CASSPVGRVRDTEAFF
TGTGCCAGCTCACCAGTGGGGAGGGTCAGGGACACTGAAGCTTTCTTT
>15|TRBJ2-7|TRBD1|-|TRBV5-4
CASSLNPGQSYEQYF
TGTGCCAGCAGCCTCAATCCGGGACAGTCCTACGAGCAGTACTTC
>15|TRBJ2-2|TRBD1|-|TRBV2
CASSERRDSVGELFF
TGTGCCAGCAGTGAACGCAGGGACAGCGTCGGGGAGCTGTTTTTT
>16|TRBJ2-3|TRBD1|once|TRBV9
CASSAPGGYSTDTQYF
TGTGCCAGCAGCGCGCCAGGGGGCTACAGCACAGATACGCAGTATTTT
>16|TRBJ2-2|-|-|TRBV5-1
CASSIPPERNTGELFF
TGCGCCAGCAGCATCCCCCCGGAGAGGAACACCGGGGAGCTGTTTTTT
>14|TRBJ1-1|TRBD1|-|TRBV10-3
CAISDQGAYTEAFF
TGTGCCATCAGTGACCAGGGGGCCTACACTGAAGCTTTCTTT
>17|TRBJ2-6|TRBD2|-|TRBV9
CASSVASGGSGANVLTF
TGTGCCAGCAGCGTAGCTAGCGGGGGTTCTGGGGCCAACGTCCTGACTTTC
>16|TRBJ1-2|TRBD1|-|TRBV6-6
CASSYPGQGADYGYTF
TGTGCCAGCAGTTATCCGGGACAGGGGGCAGACTATGGCTACACCTTC
>18|TRBJ2-2|TRBD1|-|TRBV14
CASSQGSRTGRSTGELFF
TGTGCCAGCAGCCAAGGGTCCCGGACAGGGCGGAGCACCGGGGAGCTGTTTTTT
>15|TRBJ2-7|-|-|TRBV5-1
CASSPDWPEGYEQYF
TGCGCCAGCAGCCCAGACTGGCCCGAGGGATACGAGCAGTACTTC
>14|TRBJ2-3|TRBD1|-|TRBV7-3
CASSRQGRTDTQYF
TGTGCCAGCAGCAGACAGGGCCGCACAGATACGCAGTATTTT
>16|TRBJ2-3|TRBD2|-|TRBV18
CASSPRAGGNTDTQYF
TGTGCCAGCTCACCACGAGCGGGGGGTAACACAGATACGCAGTATTTT
>16|TRBJ2-2|TRBD1|-|TRBV7-9
CASSSPPGGGTGELFF
TGTGCCAGCAGCTCCCCTCCAGGGGGTGGCACCGGGGAGCTGTTTTTT
>16|TRBJ2-3|TRBD2|once|TRBV7-3
CASSLDGGADFDTQYF
TGTGCCAGCAGCCTCGACGGGGGGGCGGATTTCGATACGCAGTATTTT
>15|TRBJ2-7|TRBD1|-|TRBV7-6
CASSSGQVQDIEQYF
TGTGCCAGCAGCTCAGGACAGGTCCAGGATATCGAGCAGTACTTC
>14|TRBJ2-7|TRBD1|-|TRBV5-1
CASSLATGAQEQYF
TGCGCCAGCAGCTTGGCGACAGGGGCTCAGGAGCAGTACTTC
>16|TRBJ2-7|-|-|TRBV4-1
CASSQDYSDSSYEQYF
TGCGCCAGCAGCCAAGATTACTCCGACAGTTCCTACGAGCAGTACTTC
>14|TRBJ2-1|-|-|TRBV24-1
CATSQSRRYNEQFF
TGTGCCACCAGTCAGTCCCGGAGATACAATGAGCAGTTCTTC
>15|TRBJ2-3|TRBD2|-|TRBV7-2
CASSTGLAGTDTQYF
TGTGCCAGCAGCACCGGACTAGCGGGCACAGATACGCAGTATTTT
>14|TRBJ2-5|TRBD1|-|TRBV3-1/TRBV3-2
CASSRRQGGETQYF
TGTGCCAGCAGCCGCCGACAGGGCGGAGAGACCCAGTACTTC
>14|TRBJ2-2|TRBD1|once|TRBV5-1
CASRLDRGAGELFF
TGCGCCAGCAGATTGGACAGGGGAGCCGGGGAGCTGTTTTTT
>15|TRBJ1-2|-|-|TRBV30
CAWSPGGGVPGSYTF
TGTGCCTGGAGTCCCGGGGGAGGGGTCCCCGGGAGCTACACCTTC
>13|TRBJ1-2|-|-|TRBV27
CASSFSQGGGYTF
TGTGCCAGCAGTTTTTCACAGGGCGGCGGCTACACCTTC
>11|TRBJ2-1|-|-|TRBV6-5
CASSQGREQFF
TGTGCCAGCAGTCAGGGGCGGGAGCAGTTCTTC
>15|TRBJ1-3|-|-|TRBV18
CASSPRSGDGNTIYF
TGTGCCAGCTCACCACGATCAGGGGATGGAAACACCATATATTTT
>15|TRBJ2-5|TRBD2|-|TRBV24-1
CATSDSLGGEETQYF
TGTGCCACCAGTGATTCGTTGGGAGGGGAAGAGACCCAGTACTTC
>13|TRBJ2-1|-|-|TRBV7-9
CASRFSGAHEQFF
TGTGCCAGCAGATTCTCAGGTGCACATGAGCAGTTCTTC
>12|TRBJ1-3|-|-|TRBV12-3/TRBV12-4
CASLSTGNTIYF
TGTGCCAGCCTCAGTACTGGAAACACCATATATTTT